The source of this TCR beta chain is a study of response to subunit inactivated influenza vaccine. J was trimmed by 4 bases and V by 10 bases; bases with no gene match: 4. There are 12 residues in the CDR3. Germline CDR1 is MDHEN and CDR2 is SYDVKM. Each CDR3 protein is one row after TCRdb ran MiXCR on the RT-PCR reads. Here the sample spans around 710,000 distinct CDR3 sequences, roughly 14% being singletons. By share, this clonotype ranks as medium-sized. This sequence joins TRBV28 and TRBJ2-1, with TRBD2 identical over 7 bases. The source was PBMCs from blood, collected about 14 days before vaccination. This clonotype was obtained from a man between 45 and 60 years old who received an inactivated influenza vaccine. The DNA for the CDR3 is TGTGCCACCGGGACTACTTACAATGAGCAGTTCTTC. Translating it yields CATGTTYNEQFF.